One sample yielded the 9 T cell receptor beta chains listed below, sequenced in a study of human T cells and chemical hapten exposure. As to time point: patch test 1, 2 weeks after DPC sensitization. Specified treatment: therapeutic diphenylcyclopropenone sensitization with weekly scalp DPC. TCRdb reprocessed the RACE reads with MiXCR, giving one entry per CDR3 protein. Among around 120,000 distinct CDR3 sequences listed, about 12% were seen once. The sequences come from whole blood, collected in connection with sensitization to the hapten diphenylcyclopropenone (DPC). The receptors were gathered from a woman in her forties or fifties with alopecia areata. Some clones in this sample may be carry-over from other donors' samples.

At least ten counts were recorded for this clonotype. The rearrangement links TRBV4-1 to TRBJ2-3, with D unresolved. The germline V and J ends were trimmed by 1 base and 0 bases, with 11 bases remaining between them. CDR3 length: 16 amino acids. The germline V gene has CDR1 MGHRA and CDR2 YSYEKL. CDR3 region: CASSQGSGLSTDTQYF. CDR3 DNA sequence: TGCGCCAGCAGCCAAGGTTCAGGTTTAAGCACAGATACGCAGTATTTT.

The gene calls are TRBV4-3 and TRBJ2-7; D is unclear. The V end was cut by 1 base, the J end by 0 bases, with 10 bases between. The germline CDR1 and CDR2 sequences are LGHNA and YSLEER. The CDR3 totals 15 residues. DNA for the CDR3: TGCGCCAGCAGCCAAGGGACCGTTAACTCCTACGAGCAGTACTTC. It encodes CASSQGTVNSYEQYF.

The chain links TRBV12-3 or TRBV12-4 to TRBJ2-6; D perhaps matches TRBD1 (6 bases). This CDR3 has 15 residues. V shed 11 bases and J shed 2 bases, with 16 bases lying between them. The CDR3 DNA reads as TGTGCCGGCATCCTGTGGGGGCCTGGGGCCAACGTCCTGACTTTC. The encoded protein is CAGILWGPGANVLTF.

The V and J genes are TRBV2 and TRBJ2-3; 9 bases are shared with TRBD2. J gave up 3 bases and V 8 bases, and 6 bases lay outside the gene matches. CDR1 and CDR2 from the germline V gene are SNHLY and FYNNEI. The CDR3 is 14 amino acids. CDR3 region: CASGGLASTDTQYF. CDR3 sequence (DNA): TGTGCCAGCGGAGGACTAGCGAGTACAGATACGCAGTATTTT.

This clonotype came up a few times. This rearrangement joins TRBV11-1 to TRBJ2-3; D gene ambiguous. This CDR3 spans 12 amino acids. Germline V gene lookup returns CDR1 SGHAT and CDR2 FQDESV (reference sequence). Trimming removed 6 bases at V and 3 bases at J, with 7 bases between. CDR3 amino acids: CASSSNTDTQYF. CDR3 bases: TGTGCCAGCAGTTCCAATACAGATACGCAGTATTTT.

This clonotype was observed a few times. The V call is TRBV4-1, the J call TRBJ2-3, with 7 bases matching TRBD2. This CDR3 contains 17 residues. Trimming cost V 3 bases and J 2 bases; bases outside gene matches: 11. Germline V gives CDR1 MGHRA, CDR2 YSYEKL. The CDR3 spells CASSHSPPGGSTDTQYF. The CDR3 region has the DNA TGCGCCAGCAGCCACTCTCCTCCGGGGGGTTCCACAGATACGCAGTATTTT.

This clonotype was seen more than once but under ten times. J is TRBJ1-1 and V is TRBV7-2, with 12 bases lining up with TRBD1. Germline-derived CDR1 and CDR2 are SGHTA and FQGNSA. The CDR3 contains 15 residues. The trim removed 3 bases at V and 4 bases at J, leaving 3 bases unmatched. DNA of the CDR3: TGTGCCAGCAGCTTGGGACAGGGGGCGAGCACTGAAGCTTTCTTT. It yields the protein CASSLGQGASTEAFF.

This clonotype has a handful of counts. The V and J genes are TRBV3-1 and TRBJ2-7; perhaps TRBD2 as D (5 bases). V lost 8 bases and J lost 3, with 11 bases in between. The CDR3 is 12 residues long. From germline, CDR1 is LGHDT and CDR2 YNNKEL (reference sequence). DNA for the CDR3: TGTGCCAGCGGGCGGGTAGGCTACGAGCAGTACTTC. It specifies CASGRVGYEQYF.

This clonotype has only a few counts. The chain couples TRBV12-3 or TRBV12-4 to TRBJ2-2, with D possibly being TRBD2 (6 bases). The germline V and J ends were trimmed by 3 bases and 1 base, with 15 bases remaining between them. The CDR3 length is 17 residues. The CDR3 loop reads CASSFLRGGLNTGELFF. CDR3 nucleotides: TGTGCCAGCAGTTTTTTGCGGGGAGGCCTGAACACCGGGGAGCTGTTTTTT.